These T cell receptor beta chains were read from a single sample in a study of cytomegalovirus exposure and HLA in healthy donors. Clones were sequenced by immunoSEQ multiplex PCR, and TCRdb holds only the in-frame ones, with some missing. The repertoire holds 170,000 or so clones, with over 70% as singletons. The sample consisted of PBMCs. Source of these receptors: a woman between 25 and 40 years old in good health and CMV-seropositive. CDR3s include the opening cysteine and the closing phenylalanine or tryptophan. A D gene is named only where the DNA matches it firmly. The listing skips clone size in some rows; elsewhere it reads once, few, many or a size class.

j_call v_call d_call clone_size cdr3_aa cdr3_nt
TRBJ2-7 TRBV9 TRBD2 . CASSSRPQSGSSYEQYF TGTGCCAGCAGCTCGCGACCCCAGAGCGGGAGTTCCTACGAGCAGTACTTC
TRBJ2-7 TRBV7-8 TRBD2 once CASSYQAGVGEQYF TGTGCCAGCAGCTACCAGGCGGGAGTGGGGGAGCAGTACTTC
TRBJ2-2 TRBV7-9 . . CASSRRGGTGELFF TGTGCCAGCAGCCGCAGGGGCGGCACCGGGGAGCTGTTTTTT
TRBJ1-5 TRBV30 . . CAWSWRDQPQHF TGTGCCTGGAGTTGGAGGGATCAGCCCCAGCATTTT
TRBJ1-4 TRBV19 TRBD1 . CASRAGTGDKKLFF TGTGCCAGTAGGGCCGGGACAGGGGATAAAAAACTGTTTTTT
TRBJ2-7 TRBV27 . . CASSLGQVHEQYF TGTGCCAGCAGTTTAGGGCAGGTACACGAGCAGTACTTC
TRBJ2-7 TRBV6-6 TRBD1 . CASGLRDRVHEQYF TGTGCCAGCGGACTCCGGGACAGGGTCCACGAGCAGTACTTC
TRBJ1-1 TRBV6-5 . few CASSYRWTSEAFF TGTGCCAGCAGTTACAGGTGGACATCCGAAGCTTTCTTT
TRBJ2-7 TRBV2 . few CASSLDFVYEQYF TGTGCCAGCAGTCTCGACTTCGTATACGAGCAGTACTTC
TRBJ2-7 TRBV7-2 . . CASSFGRVAYEQYF TGTGCCAGCAGCTTCGGCAGGGTCGCCTACGAGCAGTACTTC
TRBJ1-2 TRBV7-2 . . CASSLTQGSYGYTF TGTGCCAGCAGCTTAACCCAGGGATCCTATGGCTACACCTTC
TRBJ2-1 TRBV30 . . CAWGAGHSYNEQFF TGTGCCTGGGGGGCCGGACACAGCTACAATGAGCAGTTCTTC
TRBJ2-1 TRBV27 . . CASSLEAGLNEQFF TGTGCCAGCAGTTTAGAAGCGGGCCTCAATGAGCAGTTCTTC
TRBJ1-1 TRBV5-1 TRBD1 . CASSSRTGDTEAFF TGCGCCAGCAGCTCGAGAACAGGGGACACTGAAGCTTTCTTT
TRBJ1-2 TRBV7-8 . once CASSLDWGQGYTF TGTGCCAGCAGCTTAGACTGGGGGCAGGGCTACACCTTC
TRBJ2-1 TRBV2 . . CASGAGDYNEQFF TGTGCCAGCGGCGCAGGCGACTACAATGAGCAGTTCTTC
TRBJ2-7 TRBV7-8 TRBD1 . CASSHEGTGLYEQYF TGTGCCAGCAGCCACGAAGGGACAGGTCTCTACGAGCAGTACTTC
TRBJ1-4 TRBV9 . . CASSVAAGRVVGSEKLFF TGTGCCAGCAGCGTAGCTGCGGGACGAGTGGTTGGAAGTGAAAAACTGTTTTTT
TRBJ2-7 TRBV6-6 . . CASSYSLGGRDEQYF TGTGCCAGCAGTTACTCACTGGGAGGAAGGGACGAGCAGTACTTC
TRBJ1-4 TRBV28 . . CASSFRRAGEKLFF TGTGCCAGCAGTTTTAGGAGGGCCGGTGAAAAACTGTTTTTT
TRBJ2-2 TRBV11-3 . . CASSVRLGDTGELFF TGTGCCAGCAGCGTTAGGTTGGGAGACACCGGGGAGCTGTTTTTT
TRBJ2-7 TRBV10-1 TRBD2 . CASSENRFSGTHYEQYF TGCGCCAGCAGTGAGAATCGGTTCAGCGGGACCCACTACGAGCAGTACTTC
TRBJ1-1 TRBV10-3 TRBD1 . CAITLDRDTEAFF TGTGCCATCACCCTGGACAGGGACACTGAAGCTTTCTTT
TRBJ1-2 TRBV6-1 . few CASSEENRNYGYTF TGTGCCAGCAGTGAAGAGAACAGAAACTATGGCTACACCTTC
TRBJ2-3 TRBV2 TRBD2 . CASSTSGGVTDTQYF TGTGCCAGCAGTACTAGCGGCGGGGTCACAGATACGCAGTATTTT
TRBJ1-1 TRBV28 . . CAGGGLGRAFF TGTGCCGGGGGAGGTCTAGGAAGAGCTTTCTTT
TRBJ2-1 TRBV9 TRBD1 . CASSTQGYAYNEQFF TGTGCCAGCAGCACACAGGGGTACGCCTACAATGAGCAGTTCTTC
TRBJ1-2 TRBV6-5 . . CASSYGWEGGNYGYTF TGTGCCAGCAGTTACGGCTGGGAGGGAGGAAACTATGGCTACACCTTC
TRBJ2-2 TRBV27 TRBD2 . CASRPGLAAAGELFF TGTGCCAGCAGGCCGGGACTAGCGGCAGCCGGGGAGCTGTTTTTT
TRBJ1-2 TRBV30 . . CAWSGAGRLNYGYTF TGTGCCTGGAGTGGGGCAGGCAGGTTAAACTATGGCTACACCTTC
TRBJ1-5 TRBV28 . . CASSFFRDFNQPQHF TGTGCCAGCAGTTTCTTCCGGGACTTTAATCAGCCCCAGCATTTT
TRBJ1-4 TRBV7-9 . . CASSLGTGGATNEKLFF TGTGCCAGCAGCTTAGGAACGGGGGGCGCGACTAATGAAAAACTGTTTTTT
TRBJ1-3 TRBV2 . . CAIDPQKGNTIYF TGTGCCATCGATCCCCAGAAAGGAAACACCATATATTTT
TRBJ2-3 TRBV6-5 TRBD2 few CASRNIGTSEYF TGTGCCAGCAGAAATATCGGGACTAGTGAATATTTT
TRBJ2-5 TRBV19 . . CARGVEAWGPKTQYF TGTGCCAGGGGGGTTGAGGCATGGGGGCCCAAGACCCAGTACTTC
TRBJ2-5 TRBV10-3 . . CAISESTGMETQYF TGTGCCATCAGTGAGTCAACAGGGATGGAGACCCAGTACTTC
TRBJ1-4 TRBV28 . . CASSWEDREKLFF TGTGCCAGCAGTTGGGAAGACAGGGAAAAACTGTTTTTT
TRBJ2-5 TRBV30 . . CAWRTAGNKETQYF TGTGCCTGGAGGACGGCAGGGAATAAGGAGACCCAGTACTTC
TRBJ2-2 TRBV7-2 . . CASSRAEPNTGELFF TGTGCCAGCAGCCGAGCGGAACCGAACACCGGGGAGCTGTTTTTT
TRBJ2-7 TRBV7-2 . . CASSLDRSTYEQYF TGTGCCAGCAGCCTTGACAGGAGCACCTACGAGCAGTACTTC
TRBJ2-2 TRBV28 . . CASSSELNTGELFF TGTGCCAGCAGTTCCGAGCTTAACACCGGGGAGCTGTTTTTT
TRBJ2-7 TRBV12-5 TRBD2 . CASAPSGSSYEQYF TGTGCTAGTGCACCTAGCGGGAGCTCATACGAGCAGTACTTC
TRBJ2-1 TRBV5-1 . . CASSLDPGRSSEQFF TGCGCCAGCAGCTTGGATCCAGGGAGGTCCAGTGAGCAGTTCTTC
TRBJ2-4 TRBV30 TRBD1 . CAWSGDSKNIQYF TGTGCCTGGAGTGGGGACAGCAAAAACATTCAGTACTTC
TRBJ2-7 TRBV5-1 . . CASSLGLDYEQYF TGCGCCAGCAGCTTGGGGTTAGACTACGAGCAGTACTTC
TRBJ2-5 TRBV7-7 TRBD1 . CASSATGLETQYF TGTGCCAGCAGCGCGACAGGGTTGGAGACCCAGTACTTC
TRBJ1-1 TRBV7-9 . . CASSLIVNTEAFF TGTGCCAGCAGCTTAATAGTGAACACTGAAGCTTTCTTT
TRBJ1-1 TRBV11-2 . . CASSSTGRGSTEAFF TGTGCCAGCAGCTCGACAGGTCGGGGTTCCACTGAAGCTTTCTTT
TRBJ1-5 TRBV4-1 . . CASSQSQGNNQPQHF TGCGCCAGCAGCCAATCTCAGGGTAACAATCAGCCCCAGCATTTT
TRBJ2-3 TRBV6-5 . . CASRGAGGTDTQYF TGTGCCAGCCGGGGGGCCGGAGGAACAGATACGCAGTATTTT
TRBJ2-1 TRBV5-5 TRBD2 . CASSRTLAGEGYNEQFF TGTGCCAGCAGTCGCACCCTAGCGGGAGAGGGCTACAATGAGCAGTTCTTC
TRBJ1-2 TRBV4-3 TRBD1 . CASSQGTGGDYGYTF TGCGCCAGCAGCCAAGGGACAGGGGGAGACTATGGCTACACCTTC
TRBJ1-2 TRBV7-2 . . CASSSATGRGGYTF TGTGCCAGCAGCTCAGCAACAGGGCGGGGGGGCTACACCTTC